The 11 T cell receptor beta chains reported below all come from one sample, sequenced in a study of CD8 T cells in ankylosing spondylitis. Study-wide results and limits: There was a TCR beta motif, made of 7 to 9 highly homologous variants, that appeared characteristic of ankylosing spondylitis blood.

These receptors are not linked to any known antigen. Each CDR3 protein is one row after TCRdb ran MiXCR on the 5' RACE reads. The table has 350,000 to 550,000 distinct CDR3 sequences, roughly a quarter seen once. The sample taken for sequencing was blood, either unsorted or a sorted T cell fraction (not recorded which). The receptors shown here come from a male donor with ankylosing spondylitis.

This chain uses TRBV10-1 with TRBJ2-5; 8 nucleotides align to TRBD1. This CDR3 has 12 residues. The germline V gene encodes CDR1 WNHNN and CDR2 SYGVQD (reference sequence). V was pared by 10 bases and J by 5 bases, with 6 bases of the junction left unmatched. CDR3 region: CATGTGGETQYF. DNA of the CDR3: TGCGCCACCGGGACAGGCGGGGAGACCCAGTACTTC.

In this sample, this clonotype turned up a few times. The chain combines TRBV29-1 with TRBJ1-1, with D perhaps matching TRBD1 (6 bases). CDR1 SQVTM and CDR2 ANQGSEA come from the germline V gene. This CDR3 spans 12 amino acids. The V end lost 7 bases, the J end lost 5 bases, and 14 bases lay between the germline ends. CDR3 protein: CSAAGHQTEAFF. The CDR3 DNA is TGCAGCGCCGCGGGACACCAGACTGAAGCTTTCTTT.

This clonotype was found a few times. The chain's CDR3 is CASSSPRASNIQYF. In DNA, the CDR3 is TGCGCCAGCAGTTCCCCCAGAGCTAGCAACATTCAGTACTTC. The rearrangement links TRBV10-1 to TRBJ2-4; the D gene is possibly TRBD2 (5 bases). Trimming removed 5 bases from V and 7 bases from J, with 15 bases in between. Germline-derived CDR1 and CDR2 are WNHNN and SYGVQD (reference sequence). This CDR3 comprises 14 residues.

Here the CDR3 DNA reads TGTGCCAGCGGTGGCAGGAACACTGAAGCTTTCTTT. Translating gives CASGGRNTEAFF. V is TRBV6-6 and J is TRBJ1-1; D is undetermined. Trimming took 8 bases from V and 1 from J, leaving 8 bases between them. Per germline, CDR1 MNHNY and CDR2 SVGAGI (reference sequence). The CDR3 has 12 amino acids.

V usage is TRBV5-1 and J usage is TRBJ2-1, with 7 bases lining up with TRBD2. The CDR3 is 15 residues long. The germline V gene has CDR1 SGHRS and CDR2 YFSETQ. The V and J ends lost 0 bases and 7 bases, in that order; junction bases with no gene match: 7. The CDR3 nucleotides are TGCGCCAGCAGCTTGGCTTGGGGCGGGAGAAATGAGCAGTTCTTC. This translates into CASSLAWGGRNEQFF.

Only a few counts were recorded for this clonotype. The chain employs TRBV12-3 or TRBV12-4 and TRBJ1-2; D gene uncertain. V was shortened by 4 bases and J by 11 bases, with 14 bases between the two germline ends. The CDR3 covers 12 residues. CDR3 sequence (DNA): TGTGCCAGCAGTTCCCTTGATGGGTCATACACCTTC. Translation gives CASSSLDGSYTF.

The gene calls are TRBV19 and TRBJ2-1, with 8 nucleotides matching TRBD2. The J segment lost 8 bases and the V segment lost 4 bases, leaving 10 bases of the junction unmatched. Germline assignment: CDR1 LNHDA and CDR2 SQIVND (reference sequence). This CDR3 is built from 15 residues. The CDR3 DNA follows: TGTGCCAGTAGTAGTAGCGGGATCTGGGGGGATGAGCAGTTCTTC. Encoded protein: CASSSSGIWGDEQFF.

The chain joins TRBV5-5 to TRBJ2-7, with D perhaps matching TRBD1 (5 bases). The ends were cut back, 0 bases at V and 6 bases at J, with 10 bases in the middle. This CDR3 is built from 13 residues. CDR1 SGHKS and CDR2 YYEKEE come from the germline V gene (reference sequence). This CDR3 reads CASSLEGVGEQYV. For the CDR3, the DNA is TGTGCCAGCAGCTTGGAAGGGGTCGGCGAGCAGTACGTC.

V usage is TRBV7-6 and J usage is TRBJ1-4; D is possibly TRBD1 (6 bases). The germline V gene encodes CDR1 SGHVS and CDR2 FNYEAQ. The germline V and J ends were trimmed by 4 bases and 4 bases, with 16 bases remaining between them. The CDR3 is 16 amino acids. As DNA, the CDR3 is TGTGCCAGCAGCTCAGGACAGAACTCTTTTAATGAAAAACTGTTTTTT. Its protein is CASSSGQNSFNEKLFF.

A remark on this clonotype: A much larger clone differs from this one at a single base, so this may be a read error. The conserved phenylalanine or tryptophan normally closing the CDR3 is absent here, so this likely arose from a read error. This chain connects TRBV10-1 to TRBJ2-7; maybe TRBD1 (6 bases). This CDR3 contains 13 residues. Germline V CDR1 and CDR2: WNHNN, SYGVQD (reference sequence). Between the trimmed V and J ends, which lost 4 bases and 6 bases, there was a span of 13 bases. CDR3 residues: CASSGDTLGEQYL. As DNA, the CDR3 is TGCGCCAGCAGTGGGGACACCTTAGGCGAGCAGTACTTA.

The chain is built from TRBV21-1 and TRBJ2-7; TRBD2, the D gene given by the table, was not confirmed from the DNA. TRBV21-1 is labeled a pseudogene. The CDR3 covers 16 residues. The chain's CDR3 is CASSKGKTSGRYEQYV. The CDR3 DNA reads TGTGCCAGCAGCAAGGGAAAGACGAGCGGGAGGTACGAGCAGTACGTC.